The 25 T cell receptor beta chains below were found in one sample sequenced in a study of shared clonotypes between healthy human individuals. The protocol was immunoSEQ multiplex PCR, while the TCRdb copy is restricted to in-frame clones and leaves out a portion. This repertoire shows 2 million to 2.5 million clones, approximately 94% found once; its top ten account for about 0.13%. The sequenced sample consisted of naive CD4+ T cells sorted from blood. Subset described: CD45RA+ positively selected. These receptor sequences come from a man between 18 and 35 years old in good health.

The chain recombines TRBV5-5 with TRBJ2-1; the match to TRBD1 covers 9 bases. Germline V gene sequence: CDR1 SGHKS, CDR2 YYEKEE (reference sequence). V gave up 4 bases and J gave up 9 bases; unmatched junction bases: 8. The CDR3 is made up of 14 amino acids. In nucleotides, the CDR3 is TGTGCCAGCAGCGAGCGGACAGGGGAGGGTGAGCAGTTCTTC. It codes for CASSERTGEGEQFF.

There are a few counts of this clone. The chain has TRBV2 and TRBJ1-6; D is perhaps TRBD1 (6 bases). The germline V gene encodes CDR1 SNHLY and CDR2 FYNNEI. The CDR3 sequence is 15 residues long. V was cut by 8 bases and J by 0 bases, with 11 bases left in between. CDR3 sequence (DNA): TGTGCCAGCCGACAGGTTAGCTCCTATAATTCACCCCTCCACTTT. Protein product: CASRQVSSYNSPLHF.

V and J are TRBV6-5 and TRBJ2-7, with D unclear. Per germline, CDR1 MNHEY and CDR2 SVGAGI. The V gene lost 7 bases and the J gene lost 4 bases, with 11 bases spanning the gap. This CDR3 region has 12 residues. The CDR3 reads CASTSGIYEQYF. The CDR3 DNA is TGTGCCAGCACCAGTGGTATTTACGAGCAGTACTTC.

The chain has TRBV27 and TRBJ1-5, with unresolved D. Germline CDR1 reads MNHEY; CDR2 reads SMNVEV (reference sequence). V was shortened by 0 bases and J by 3 bases, with 6 bases between the two germline ends. This CDR3 contains 14 residues. The CDR3 loop reads CASSLSINNQPQHF. In DNA form, the CDR3 reads TGTGCCAGCAGTTTATCGATTAACAATCAGCCCCAGCATTTT.

The sample holds one count of this clone. The J gene is TRBJ1-2, the V gene TRBV7-8; no reliable D call. The V and J ends lost 1 base and 6 bases respectively, with 18 bases between them. This CDR3 has 16 residues. The germline CDR1 and CDR2 sequences are SGHVS and FQNEAQ. Written as DNA, the CDR3 is TGTGCCAGCAGCTTAGGGAACAAGGACGGCGGGAATGGCTACACCTTC. Translation: CASSLGNKDGGNGYTF.

The chain couples TRBV9 to TRBJ1-2; D may be TRBD1 (6 bases). The germline gives CDR1 SGDLS, CDR2 YYNGEE. Trimming stripped 4 bases from V and 8 bases from J, with 18 bases between. The CDR3 loop spans 14 amino acids. This CDR3 is CASSPTSGAGGYTF. CDR3 coding DNA: TGTGCCAGCAGCCCTACCTCAGGGGCCGGCGGCTACACCTTC.

CDR3 region: CASSPGTGTREQYF. As DNA, the CDR3 is TGTGCCAGCTCCCCGGGGACAGGGACTCGGGAGCAGTACTTC. The chain employs TRBV18 and TRBJ2-7; 9 positions agree with TRBD1. CDR3 length equals 14 residues. With 6 bases clipped from V and 7 bases from J, the junction kept 10 bases outside the gene matches. Germline V CDR1 and CDR2: KGHSH, LQKENI.

The table lists this clone with a count of one. The rearrangement joins TRBV29-1 to TRBJ2-7, with no clear D. V lost 1 base and J 0 bases, leaving 7 bases between the germline ends. This CDR3 has 13 amino acids. Germline V lookup: CDR1 SQVTM, CDR2 ANQGSEA. CDR3 bases: TGCAGCGTTGAAGGACTGCTCTCCTACGAGCAGTACTTC. Encoded protein: CSVEGLLSYEQYF.

This chain links TRBV10-2 with TRBJ2-1, with unresolved D. V was shortened by 0 bases and J by 6 bases, with 12 bases between the two germline ends. CDR3 size: 15 residues. Germline V gene sequence: CDR1 WSHSY, CDR2 SAAADI. CDR3 nucleotides: TGCGCCAGCAGTGAGTCCCTGCCCCCCGCCAATGAGCAGTTCTTC. Translated: CASSESLPPANEQFF.

The rearrangement links TRBV30 to TRBJ2-5; the D gene could be TRBD1 or TRBD2 (5 bases each). Trimming removed 2 bases at V and 5 bases at J, with 9 bases between. The CDR3 has 12 amino acids. Germline V gene sequence: CDR1 GTSNPN, CDR2 SVGIG (reference sequence). CDR3 coding DNA: TGTGCCTGGAGTCGGGACCTCGAGACCCAGTACTTC. Encoded protein: CAWSRDLETQYF. Combining the CDR3 with reference TRBV30 and TRBJ2-5 gives the whole variable domain SQTIHQWPATLVQPVGSPLSLECTVEGTSNPNLYWYRQAAGRGLQLLFYSVGIGQISSEVPQNLSASRPQDRQFILSSKKLLLSDSGFYLCAWSRDLETQYFGPGTRLLVL.

CDR3 amino acids: CASSPQRGGPYNEQFF. The CDR3, as DNA: TGTGCCAGCAGCCCCCAGCGGGGAGGGCCATACAATGAGCAGTTCTTC. The chain has TRBV27 and TRBJ2-1; 7 bases agree with TRBD2. The CDR3 runs 16 residues. The junction had 12 bases not matched to a gene; V was cut back by 6 bases and J by 4 bases. CDR1 MNHEY and CDR2 SMNVEV come from the germline V gene (reference sequence).

The chain couples TRBV27 to TRBJ2-5; 10 bases align to TRBD2. CDR3 length equals 18 residues. From germline, CDR1 is MNHEY and CDR2 SMNVEV (reference sequence). Germline trimming cut 5 bases from V and 1 base from J; bases unmatched to any gene: 13. Written as DNA, the CDR3 is TGTGCCAGCAGTATTAGACTAGCGGGTGAGGGGCTCCAAGAGACCCAGTACTTC. Protein: CASSIRLAGEGLQETQYF.

The chain carries TRBV10-1 and TRBJ1-3, with 7 bases that match TRBD1. Looked up from germline, CDR1 is WNHNN and CDR2 is SYGVQD (reference sequence). The CDR3 totals 15 residues. V shed 3 bases and J 0 bases; nucleotides not matched to a gene: 2. The CDR3 DNA reads as TGCGCCAGCAGTGAAGGACAGGCCTCTGGAAACACCATATATTTT. Translating it yields CASSEGQASGNTIYF.

A remark on this clone: The sample carries other DNA sequences with the same CDR3. V usage is TRBV18 and J usage is TRBJ2-1, with 12 bases that match TRBD2. Germline CDR1 and CDR2: KGHSH and LQKENI. J lost 1 base, V lost 6 bases, and 4 bases had no gene match. The CDR3 length is 16 residues. This CDR3 reads CASSPGTSGSYNEQFF. CDR3 bases: TGTGCCAGCTCCCCCGGGACTAGCGGGTCCTACAATGAGCAGTTCTTC.

This chain uses TRBV5-1 with TRBJ2-1, with D hard to call. Germline V gene sequence: CDR1 SGHRS, CDR2 YFSETQ. There are 15 residues in the CDR3. V lost 0 bases, J lost 4 bases, and 11 bases lay in between. The CDR3 reads CASSLAHGEYNEQFF. The CDR3 DNA reads TGCGCCAGCAGCTTGGCGCACGGAGAATACAATGAGCAGTTCTTC.

The chain joins TRBV28 to TRBJ1-1; D unresolved. CDR3 length: 13 residues. Germline loops: CDR1 MDHEN, CDR2 SYDVKM. The V end lost 2 bases, the J end lost 7 bases, and 11 bases lay between the germline ends. This chain's CDR3 is CASSLSWAGEAFF. CDR3 DNA sequence: TGTGCCAGCAGTTTAAGTTGGGCAGGTGAAGCTTTCTTT.

The chain joins TRBV14 to TRBJ1-5; TRBD1 agrees at 11 bases. Germline loops: CDR1 SGHDN, CDR2 FVKESK. The CDR3 covers 18 residues. Losses at the gene ends were 5 bases for V and 6 bases for J; bases not matched to a gene: 15. The CDR3 sequence is CASSSDRGRNIDSQPQHF. In DNA, the CDR3 is TGTGCCAGCAGCTCGGACAGGGGGCGGAATATCGATAGTCAGCCCCAGCATTTT.

The chain carries TRBV6-5 and TRBJ2-7, with 9 bases identical to TRBD1. Germline V lookup: CDR1 MNHEY, CDR2 SVGAGI. V was clipped by 2 bases and J by 6 bases; unmatched bases: 8. CDR3 length: 15 amino acids. As DNA, the CDR3 is TGTGCCAGCAGTTACCACTCGGGACAGGGCCTCGAGCAGTACTTC. Amino acids: CASSYHSGQGLEQYF.

With respect to this clone: This could be a read error, since a much larger clone is one nucleotide away. CDR3 amino acids: CASSLNNGELFF. CDR3 in DNA: TGCGCCAGCAGCTTGAACAACGGGGAGCTGTTTTTT. The chain employs TRBV5-1 and TRBJ2-2; D is unresolved. Germline CDR1 reads SGHRS; CDR2 reads YFSETQ. There are 12 residues in the CDR3.

A few counts support this clone. V and J are TRBV7-6 and TRBJ1-6; D perhaps matches TRBD1 (5 bases). Trimming removed 3 bases from V and 6 bases from J, with 15 bases in between. CDR3 size: 16 residues. From germline, CDR1 is SGHVS and CDR2 FNYEAQ. Written as DNA, the CDR3 is TGTGCCAGCAGCTTCAATACGGGGGGAGGTAATTCACCCCTCCACTTT. Protein product: CASSFNTGGGNSPLHF.

This sequence joins TRBV5-6 and TRBJ1-1; D gene uncertain. Germline V gives CDR1 SGHDT, CDR2 YYEEEE. This CDR3 comprises 15 residues. The ends were cut back, 1 base at V and 0 bases at J, with 10 bases in the middle. The CDR3 DNA reads TGTGCCAGCAGCTTGTTGGAGCTCATGAACACTGAAGCTTTCTTT. This codes for CASSLLELMNTEAFF.

This sequence joins TRBV7-6 and TRBJ1-3; D unclear. Trimming pared 0 bases from V and 4 bases from J, leaving 7 bases between. The CDR3 is made up of 14 amino acids. Germline V CDR1 and CDR2: SGHVS, FNYEAQ. The CDR3 DNA follows: TGTGCCAGCAGCTTAGCCGCTGGCGGAAACACCATATATTTT. As protein: CASSLAAGGNTIYF.

The chain recombines TRBV18 with TRBJ2-7; 9 nucleotides align to TRBD2. Germline CDR1 KGHSH, CDR2 LQKENI. The CDR3 consists of 14 residues. J was trimmed by 7 bases and V by 4 bases; bases with no gene match: 8. CDR3 sequence reads: CASSLSIAGEEQYF. Here the CDR3 DNA reads TGTGCCAGCTCACTCTCAATAGCGGGAGAGGAGCAGTACTTC.

In this sample, this clone turned up once. This sequence joins TRBV4-1 and TRBJ1-1; a weak D match, TRBD1 (5 bases). CDR3 length: 17 amino acids. Germline V CDR1 and CDR2: MGHRA, YSYEKL. V lost 2 bases to trimming and J lost 1 base, with 17 bases between them. CDR3 DNA: TGCGCCAGCAGCCAACGGGTTCCCAGGGCGGCGAACACTGAAGCTTTCTTT. Translation gives CASSQRVPRAANTEAFF.

The rearrangement links TRBV11-3 to TRBJ1-1; a possible D gene is TRBD1 (5 bases). Deletions cut 5 bases from V and 5 bases from J, with 15 bases between. The CDR3 extends over 14 amino acids. CDR1 is SGHNT and CDR2 is YENEEA in the germline V gene. CDR3 amino acids: CASSPGDRYTEAFF. In DNA form, the CDR3 reads TGTGCCAGCAGCCCGGGAGACAGATATACTGAAGCTTTCTTT.